The present T cell receptor beta chain was sequenced within a study of T cell repertoires in cytomegalovirus infection. The overall study: Both CMV infection and a matching HLA type were indicated by public TCR beta signatures. Study conclusions and caveats: CMV carriers having the relevant HLA were flagged by cumulative public TCR beta family frequency.

Via MiXCR, TCRdb re-called the reads, giving one row per CDR3 protein. Here the sample spans approximately 750,000 distinct CDR3 sequences, roughly a third being singletons. As to this clonotype: Antigen: not known.

The CDR3 totals 13 residues. Trimming cost V 6 bases and J 8 bases; bases outside gene matches: 7. Germline V gene sequence: CDR1 MNHNY, CDR2 SVGAGI (reference sequence). The source material was PBMCs. The chain links TRBV6-6 to TRBJ1-2; 9 nucleotides line up with TRBD1. The TCR sequence derives from a human donor in good health (CMV status not recorded). Some clones in this sample may be carry-over from other donors' samples. CDR3 DNA sequence: TGTGCCAGCAGACAGGGGGCCATTGGAGGCTACACCTTC. Translation gives CASRQGAIGGYTF.